One sample yielded the 18 T cell receptor beta chains listed below, sequenced in a study of PD-1 blockade in classical Hodgkin lymphoma. Every one of the patients relapsed after autologous stem cell transplantation (brentuximab vedotin exposure was variable). This table comes from immunoSEQ multiplex PCR, and its TCRdb copy is limited to in-frame clones, with some not included. The sample shows about 46,000 clones, around three quarters of them seen only once. Source: peripheral blood mononuclear cells (PBMCs), taken before the second cycle of nivolumab. All receptors come from a human donor with classical Hodgkin lymphoma.

This clone has only one observation. The chain employs TRBV11-2 and TRBJ2-2; 7 bases match TRBD1. The trim removed 4 bases at V and 3 bases at J, leaving 8 bases unmatched. Germline-derived CDR1 and CDR2 are SGHAT and FQNNGV. The CDR3 length is 16 residues. This chain's CDR3 is CASSSARQGHTGELFF. The CDR3 DNA follows: TGTGCCAGCAGCTCCGCCCGACAGGGTCACACCGGGGAGCTGTTTTTT. Full variable domain (missing parts from reference TRBV11-2 and TRBJ2-2): EAGVAQSPRYKIIEKRQSVAFWCNPISGHATLYWYQQILGQGPKLLIQFQNNGVVDDSQLPKDRFSAERLKGVDSTLKIQPAKLEDSAVYLCASSSARQGHTGELFFGEGSRLTVL.

The V gene is TRBV9, the J gene TRBJ1-6; tentative D call: TRBD1 (5 bases). Germline V gene data show CDR1 as SGDLS and CDR2 as YYNGEE. With 0 bases removed from V and 9 bases from J, the gap between germline ends came to 10 bases. The CDR3 runs 14 residues. The CDR3 spells CASSVARGGSPLHF. The CDR3 coding sequence is TGTGCCAGCAGCGTAGCAAGGGGAGGTTCACCCCTCCACTTT.

The chain joins TRBV9 to TRBJ1-2; D perhaps matches TRBD1 (5 bases). The CDR3 is 16 residues long. V was clipped by 1 base and J by 5 bases, with 18 bases between them. Germline V gives CDR1 SGDLS, CDR2 YYNGEE. The CDR3 loop is CASSVFDRVGGYGYTF. The CDR3 nucleotides are TGTGCCAGCAGCGTATTTGATCGTGTGGGGGGATATGGCTACACCTTC.

V gene TRBV5-1 combines with J gene TRBJ1-3; no reliable D call. This CDR3 has 16 residues. Trimming removed 1 base at V and 0 bases at J, with 11 bases between. Germline CDR1 and CDR2: SGHRS and YFSETQ. Here the CDR3 reads CASSLSAENSGNTIYF. The CDR3 DNA is TGCGCCAGCAGCTTGTCCGCGGAAAACTCTGGAAACACCATATATTTT.

The rearrangement joins TRBV2 to TRBJ1-6; D is perhaps TRBD1 (6 bases). Germline assignment: CDR1 SNHLY and CDR2 FYNNEI. The CDR3 consists of 15 residues. The ends were cut back, 7 bases at V and 8 bases at J, with 18 bases in the middle. Written as DNA, the CDR3 is TGTGCCAGCATGAGGGAAGGGGGTGCCGATTCACCCCTCCACTTT. Translation: CASMREGGADSPLHF.

The V call is TRBV25-1, the J call TRBJ1-1, with TRBD1 as a possible D gene (5 bases). Per the germline V gene, CDR1 is MGHDK and CDR2 is SYGVNS. This CDR3 is built from 12 residues. Trimming took off 8 bases at V and 3 bases at J, with 10 bases between the two ends. CDR3: CASGTSYTEAFF. In DNA form, the CDR3 reads TGTGCCAGCGGGACCTCTTACACTGAAGCTTTCTTT.

V gene TRBV30 combines with J gene TRBJ2-7; 7 bases match TRBD2. The CDR3 runs to 14 residues. V lost 1 base, J lost 2 bases, and 5 bases stayed unmatched. Germline V lookup: CDR1 GTSNPN, CDR2 SVGIG (reference sequence). The CDR3 reads CAWSEASGPYEQYF. As DNA, the CDR3 is TGTGCCTGGAGTGAGGCTAGCGGTCCCTACGAGCAGTACTTC.

The V call is TRBV28, the J call TRBJ1-2; TRBD1 agrees at 8 bases. Germline assignment: CDR1 MDHEN and CDR2 SYDVKM. The CDR3 totals 13 residues. The V gene end was trimmed by 8 bases and the J gene end by 8 bases; junction bases not matched to a gene: 10. The chain's CDR3 is CASAPDRVRGYTF. CDR3 bases: TGTGCCAGCGCCCCGGACAGGGTGAGGGGCTACACCTTC.

The chain recombines TRBV7-3 with TRBJ2-3; the match to TRBD1 covers 7 bases. This CDR3 contains 15 residues. In germline, CDR1 is SGHTA, CDR2 FQGTGA. The V segment lost 6 bases and the J segment 0 bases; nucleotides outside the gene matches: 6. As DNA, the CDR3 is TGTGCCAGCAGTCGACAGGGCGGGAGCACAGATACGCAGTATTTT. It codes for CASSRQGGSTDTQYF.

This sequence joins TRBV6-1 and TRBJ2-2; 8 bases are a match to TRBD2. The trim removed 7 bases at V and 3 bases at J, leaving 4 bases unmatched. CDR3 length: 14 residues. Per germline, CDR1 MNHNS and CDR2 SASEGT. The CDR3 sequence: CASKTSGDTGELFF. The DNA of the CDR3 is TGTGCCAGCAAAACTAGCGGAGACACCGGGGAGCTGTTTTTT.

This clone was detected only a few times. The V gene is TRBV28, the J gene TRBJ1-1; D not certain. Trimming took 6 bases from V and 4 from J, leaving 12 bases between them. Germline CDR1 MDHEN, CDR2 SYDVKM. The CDR3 covers 13 residues. CDR3 DNA: TGTGCCAGCAGCAAGGCTGTCAGCACTGAAGCTTTCTTT. Protein sequence: CASSKAVSTEAFF. Supplemented by reference TRBV28 and TRBJ1-1, the full variable domain reads DVKVTQSSRYLVKRTGEKVFLECVQDMDHENMFWYRQDPGLGLRLIYFSYDVKMKEKGDIPEGYSVSREKKERFSLILESASTNQTSMYLCASSKAVSTEAFFGQGTRLTVV.

The V call is TRBV10-2, the J call TRBJ2-1; TRBD2 matches at 13 bases. The J segment lost 8 bases and the V segment lost 3 bases, leaving 4 bases of the junction unmatched. The CDR3 sequence is 15 residues long. Germline V gene lookup returns CDR1 WSHSY and CDR2 SAAADI. The CDR3: CASSDGTSGVYEQFF. The CDR3 region has the DNA TGCGCCAGCAGTGATGGGACTAGCGGGGTCTATGAGCAGTTCTTC.

The chain employs TRBV25-1 and TRBJ1-1; perhaps TRBD1 as D (5 bases). The V gene lost 3 bases and the J gene lost 1 base, with 12 bases spanning the gap. CDR1 and CDR2 (germline): MGHDK, SYGVNS. This CDR3 contains 15 residues. CDR3 sequence reads: CASSEVGQGNTEAFF. For the CDR3, the DNA is TGTGCCAGCAGTGAGGTGGGGCAGGGGAACACTGAAGCTTTCTTT.

V and J are TRBV4-2 and TRBJ1-2, with D possibly being TRBD1 (6 bases). V shed 0 bases and J shed 5 bases, with 19 bases lying between them. The CDR3 totals 17 residues. CDR1 and CDR2 (germline): LGHNA, YNFKEQ. This CDR3 reads CASSQEGEGEAWYGYTF. CDR3 bases: TGTGCCAGCAGCCAAGAGGGGGAGGGGGAAGCTTGGTATGGCTACACCTTC.

This clone has only a few counts. The chain uses TRBV7-2 and TRBJ1-2, with 7 bases aligning to TRBD1. Germline CDR1 is SGHTA and CDR2 is FQGNSA. The CDR3 runs to 13 residues. Trimming took 10 bases from V and 8 from J; bases not matched to a gene: 13. Written as DNA, the CDR3 is TGTGCCACCCGCCGGGACAGTCAAGGGGGCTACACCTTC. Protein sequence: CATRRDSQGGYTF.

J is TRBJ2-5 and V is TRBV6-5, with D uncertain. This CDR3 contains 14 residues. The V end was cut by 2 bases, the J end by 2 bases, with 9 bases between. The germline V gene encodes CDR1 MNHEY and CDR2 SVGAGI. The CDR3 here is CASSYVSDQETQYF. The CDR3, as DNA: TGTGCCAGCAGTTACGTTTCGGATCAAGAGACCCAGTACTTC.

A single count supports this clone. V is TRBV5-4 and J is TRBJ2-7, with a weak D call TRBD1 (7 bases). The CDR3 is made up of 15 amino acids. Germline V gene lookup returns CDR1 SGHNT and CDR2 YYREEE (reference sequence). The V end lost 0 bases, the J end lost 4 bases, and 14 bases lay between the germline ends. CDR3 nucleotide sequence: TGTGCCAGCAGCTTGGACCTACAGGGGAGGTACGAGCAGTACTTC. Encoded protein: CASSLDLQGRYEQYF.

There are a few counts of this clone. The chain links TRBV20-1 to TRBJ1-1; no clear D gene. Germline CDR1 and CDR2: DFQATT and SNEGSKA (reference sequence). Trimming took off 3 bases at V and 11 bases at J, with 13 bases between the two ends. The CDR3 sequence is 11 residues long. DNA for the CDR3: TGCAGTGCTAGTTTAGTCCCTGGGGCTTTCTTT. Its protein product is CSASLVPGAFF.